This TCR beta chain was profiled in a study of blood T cell repertoires in COVID-19 (dated by TCRdb to about 2020). Concerning the study at large: Samples covering the acute and convalescent phases of COVID-19 were provided by collaborators in the United States, Italy and Spain. The prospective study material was composed of cDNA or gDNA derived from T cells, B-cell-depleted T cells, or PBMCs. Sample metadata almost always included a de-identified subject ID, COVID-19 status, age in years and sex. Samples were obtained from the ongoing ImmuneRACE study (first 160 participants) and from over a thousand subjects provided by 6 global collaborators. The repertoires were released in a freely available public database meant as a resource for research on the immune response to SARS-CoV-2. Deeply sampled blood TCRbeta repertoires from subjects exposed to, actively infected with, or recovered from COVID-19 were included in the dataset. HLA class I and class II types, where available, came from metadata supplied by the sample provider rather than from assay-based typing. The research as a whole found: The quantity of clinical and demographic metadata differed by source and by participant and was supplied without curation.

In Seattle, one collaborating source enrolled patients while the infection was active and tracked those patients longitudinally over the course of disease. Whole blood was collected in K2EDTA tubes by collaborating institutions according to the institutions' own protocols. For TCRbeta analysis, collaborator samples were shipped as frozen whole blood, as isolated PBMCs, or as DNA extracted from either sample type. The immunoSEQ Assay, a bias-controlled multiplex PCR, was used to amplify TCRbeta CDR3 regions from genomic DNA. The study's own analysis went as follows. The number of nucleated cells in each sample was estimated from the amplification of reference gene primers within the assay. Sequence reads were collapsed and filtered to measure the absolute abundance of every unique TCRbeta CDR3 rearrangement. For each sample, productive Simpson clonality was calculated by taking the square root of Simpson's diversity index across productive rearrangements. The source is immuneACCESS, and TCRdb retained only in-frame sequences with V and J called. Part of the clones is not carried over; for the studies checked, unresolved V genes explain less than half of this, and the remainder is unexplained. The DNA was the basis for D and trimming; V, J and clone size are from that table. The table for this sample lists some 270,000 clones; 90% of them were counted only once. The leading ten clones occupy under 2.5% of the sample.

Concerning this clone: No antigen is known for it. There are no base qualities to consult, and no much larger clone falls within one base.

The receptor was isolated from a woman in her sixties with COVID-19, enrolled during active disease. Sequencing was carried out using peripheral blood.

The sequence in DNA is TGTGCCAGCAGCCAAGATTCGACAGTGAACACTGAAGCTTTCTTT. Its translation reads: CASSQDSTVNTEAFF. The chain is assembled from TRBV4-2 and TRBJ1-1; the D gene is perhaps TRBD1, on 5 matching bases. The CDR3 goes from the cysteine to the phenylalanine over 15 residues. The read is trimmed to its CDR3 DNA, 45 bases read in frame from base 1. Looking up the germline V gene yields CDR1 LGHNA and CDR2 YNFKEQ. Cut back by 0 bases and 0 bases, the V and J ends lie 8 bases apart.